The 28 T cell receptor beta chains reported below all come from one sample, sequenced in a study of shared clonotypes between healthy human individuals. Only CD45RO-negative cells positively selected for CCR7 counted as naive CD8 cells, so terminally differentiated effector memory CD45RA+ cells were excluded. Method: immunoSEQ multiplex PCR; TCRdb's copy keeps in-frame clones and lacks some. The repertoire holds around 2,000,000 clones, with 85% to 95% as singletons. The source material was naive CD8+ T cells from PBMCs. The receptors derive from a man between 18 and 35 years old in good health. Some clones in this sample may be carry-over from other donors' samples.

The rearrangement uses TRBV7-8 and TRBJ2-7, with 8 bases that match TRBD1. The V segment lost 5 bases and the J segment 0 bases; nucleotides outside the gene matches: 12. Germline assignment: CDR1 SGHVS and CDR2 FQNEAQ. The CDR3 length is 17 residues. DNA of the CDR3: TGTGCCAGCAGCCCTGAGGTCGGACAGGGAATCTCCTACGAGCAGTACTTC. This gives the protein CASSPEVGQGISYEQYF.

This clone occurred once. This CDR3 reads CASSLSGQGLNEQFF. CDR3 DNA sequence: TGTGCCAGCAGTTTATCGGGACAGGGGCTCAATGAGCAGTTCTTC. The chain recombines TRBV27 with TRBJ2-1, with 10 bases lining up with TRBD1. CDR1 is MNHEY, CDR2 SMNVEV, per germline (reference sequence). The CDR3 runs 15 residues. V was clipped by 0 bases and J by 6 bases; unmatched bases: 2.

The chain links TRBV7-3 to TRBJ2-3, with TRBD2 matching 7 bases. J lost 2 bases, V lost 1 base, and 3 bases had no gene match. The germline CDR1 and CDR2 sequences are SGHTA and FQGTGA. The CDR3 is made up of 15 amino acids. The chain's CDR3 is CASSLIAGDTDTQYF. The CDR3 DNA follows: TGTGCCAGCAGCTTAATTGCGGGGGACACAGATACGCAGTATTTT. Looking up the rest from reference TRBV7-3 and TRBJ2-3 gives the full variable domain: GAGVSQTPSNKVTEKGKYVELRCDPISGHTALYWYRQSLGQGPEFLIYFQGTGAADDSGLPNDRFFAVRPEGSVSTLKIQRTERGDSAVYLCASSLIAGDTDTQYFGPGTRLTVL.

V is TRBV29-1 and J is TRBJ2-1; 9 positions match TRBD2. The CDR3 extends over 14 amino acids. The V gene end was trimmed by 5 bases and the J gene end by 8 bases; junction bases not matched to a gene: 10. Germline V gene lookup returns CDR1 SQVTM and CDR2 ANQGSEA. CDR3 DNA: TGCAGCGTTTCGGCGGGAGGGCCTTTTGATGAGCAGTTCTTC. Its translation: CSVSAGGPFDEQFF.

The chain is built from TRBV27 and TRBJ2-7, with TRBD1 as a possible D gene (6 bases). Germline lookup yields CDR1 MNHEY and CDR2 SMNVEV (reference sequence). The CDR3 runs 14 residues. V shed 5 bases and J shed 2 bases, with 13 bases lying between them. For the CDR3, the DNA is TGTGCCAGCAGTCAGACAGGTGAGCCCTACGAGCAGTACTTC. Translating gives CASSQTGEPYEQYF.

This clone was counted a single time. The J gene is TRBJ2-1, the V gene TRBV5-1; 11 nucleotides align to TRBD1. This CDR3 has 18 residues. V gave up 4 bases and J gave up 7 bases; unmatched junction bases: 16. Germline V lookup: CDR1 SGHRS, CDR2 YFSETQ. The CDR3 spells CASSNLPPDRGHLNEQFF. The CDR3 DNA sequence: TGCGCCAGCAGCAACCTACCCCCGGACAGGGGGCATTTGAATGAGCAGTTCTTC.

The chain couples TRBV7-9 to TRBJ1-1; D unresolved. With 4 bases removed from V and 7 bases from J, the gap between germline ends came to 19 bases. Germline CDR1 is SEHNR and CDR2 is FQNEAQ (reference sequence). The CDR3 extends over 15 amino acids. CDR3 sequence (DNA): TGTGCCAGCAGCTCCCTGGGCCGGGTAGGTGGTGAAGCTTTCTTT. This gives the protein CASSSLGRVGGEAFF.

The chain carries TRBV7-2 and TRBJ1-5, with D hard to call. CDR1 and CDR2 (germline): SGHTA, FQGNSA. Trimming pared 5 bases from V and 5 bases from J, leaving 10 bases between. The CDR3 loop spans 13 amino acids. The DNA of the CDR3 is TGTGCCAGCAGCCTCGCGTGGGATCAGCCCCAGCATTTT. Encoded protein: CASSLAWDQPQHF.

The chain couples TRBV7-9 to TRBJ2-7; the D gene is possibly TRBD1 (6 bases). Trimming cost V 2 bases and J 1 base, with 12 bases left between them. CDR3 size: 15 residues. The germline CDR1 and CDR2 sequences are SEHNR and FQNEAQ (reference sequence). CDR3 region: CASSLIWQGSYEQYF. Written as DNA, the CDR3 is TGTGCCAGCAGCTTAATATGGCAGGGGTCCTACGAGCAGTACTTC. Filled out from reference TRBV7-9 and TRBJ2-7, the complete variable domain reads DTGVSQNPRHKITKRGQNVTFRCDPISEHNRLYWYRQTLGQGPEFLTYFQNEAQLEKSRLLSDRFSAERPKGSFSTLEIQRTEQGDSAMYLCASSLIWQGSYEQYFGPGTRLTVT.

J is TRBJ1-1 and V is TRBV27; TRBD1 matches 10 bases. This CDR3 region has 18 residues. Germline-derived CDR1 and CDR2 are MNHEY and SMNVEV (reference sequence). Losses at the gene ends were 6 bases for V and 1 base for J; bases not matched to a gene: 14. The CDR3 bases are TGTGCCAGCAGAGGGTACCGGGACAGGGGACTGCGGAACACTGAAGCTTTCTTT. It specifies CASRGYRDRGLRNTEAFF.

This clone was counted a single time. This chain joins TRBV4-3 and TRBJ1-6, with D hard to call. The germline V gene encodes CDR1 LGHNA and CDR2 YSLEER. This CDR3 comprises 16 residues. V lost 2 bases to trimming and J lost 8 bases, with 16 bases between them. CDR3: CASSQSSSGRYSPLHF. CDR3 sequence (DNA): TGCGCCAGCAGCCAAAGTAGTTCGGGCCGCTATTCACCCCTCCACTTT.

The rearrangement uses TRBV20-1 and TRBJ2-7; D is undetermined. Trimming left V 1 base short and J 3 bases short, with 4 bases between. The CDR3 extends over 11 amino acids. Germline CDR1 reads DFQATT; CDR2 reads SNEGSKA (reference sequence). CDR3 sequence (DNA): TGCAGTGCTAGAGGGTTCTACGAGCAGTACTTC. Translated: CSARGFYEQYF.

The chain uses TRBV28 and TRBJ2-7, with a weak D call TRBD2 (5 bases). This CDR3 contains 18 residues. Germline-derived CDR1 and CDR2 are MDHEN and SYDVKM. Trimming removed 6 bases from V and 1 base from J, with 25 bases in between. The CDR3 DNA is TGTGCCAGCAGCTGGCTAGCTTCTAGTTCAGAGGGATCCTACGAGCAGTACTTC. Residues: CASSWLASSSEGSYEQYF.

The rearrangement links TRBV6-4 to TRBJ2-1, with TRBD2 as a possible D gene (5 bases). The ends were cut back, 3 bases at V and 6 bases at J, with 12 bases in the middle. This CDR3 comprises 14 residues. CDR1 is MRHNA, CDR2 SNTAGT, per germline. CDR3 sequence: CASSEDGRGNEQFF. The CDR3 region has the DNA TGTGCCAGCAGTGAGGATGGGAGAGGCAATGAGCAGTTCTTC.

The CDR3 sequence is CASSFLGTSGINRETQYF. The CDR3 coding sequence is TGTGCCAGCAGTTTCCTCGGGACTAGCGGGATAAATCGAGAGACCCAGTACTTC. The chain combines TRBV27 with TRBJ2-5, with TRBD2 identical over 13 bases. J was trimmed by 4 bases and V by 3 bases; bases with no gene match: 11. Per germline, CDR1 MNHEY and CDR2 SMNVEV (reference sequence). The CDR3 is made up of 18 amino acids.

The chain is built from TRBV19 and TRBJ1-5, with a tentative D call TRBD1 (6 bases). Trimming took 1 base from V and 3 from J, leaving 13 bases between them. There are 16 residues in the CDR3. CDR1 is LNHDA and CDR2 is SQIVND in the germline V gene (reference sequence). The CDR3 nucleotides are TGTGCCAGTAGTATAGGCGGCAGGGGCTTCAATCAGCCCCAGCATTTT. It is translated as CASSIGGRGFNQPQHF.

The chain employs TRBV27 and TRBJ2-7; possible D gene TRBD2, 5 bases. CDR3 length equals 14 residues. Trimming removed 5 bases from V and 4 bases from J, with 15 bases in between. Germline V gives CDR1 MNHEY, CDR2 SMNVEV (reference sequence). The chain's CDR3 is CASSGVSAEYEQYF. The CDR3 DNA sequence: TGTGCCAGCAGTGGGGTTAGCGCTGAGTACGAGCAGTACTTC.

Concerning this clone: Just one base apart from a much larger clone, this may be a read error. The V call is TRBV5-1, the J call TRBJ2-5; D remains ambiguous. The end of the DNA is better explained by TRBJ2-7, so the J call may be wrong. The CDR3 runs to 11 residues. From germline, CDR1 is SGHRS and CDR2 YFSETQ. Here the CDR3 reads CASSLGYEQYF. CDR3 coding DNA: TGCGCCAGCAGCTTGGGTTACGAGCAGTACTTC.

This sequence joins TRBV4-1 and TRBJ2-2; unclear D gene. The CDR3 consists of 16 residues. Deletions cut 4 bases from V and 1 base from J, with 13 bases between. The V gene's germline CDR1 is MGHRA and CDR2 YSYEKL. The CDR3 DNA reads TGCGCCAGCAGCCCTCAGGCCAGCTTGAACACCGGGGAGCTGTTTTTT. Its protein product is CASSPQASLNTGELFF.

This chain links TRBV27 with TRBJ1-5; D unclear. Germline CDR1 and CDR2: MNHEY and SMNVEV (reference sequence). CDR3 size: 13 residues. The germline V and J ends were trimmed by 6 bases and 3 bases, with 9 bases remaining between them. This CDR3 reads CASSPSNNQPQHF. DNA for the CDR3: TGTGCCAGCAGCCCTAGTAACAATCAGCCCCAGCATTTT.

The chain employs TRBV7-9 and TRBJ1-2; D gene ambiguous. V was pared by 4 bases and J by 0 bases, with 9 bases between. This CDR3 comprises 14 residues. Per germline, CDR1 SEHNR and CDR2 FQNEAQ (reference sequence). The CDR3 reads CASSSPLPNYGYTF. CDR3 nucleotides: TGTGCCAGCAGCTCCCCCCTCCCTAACTATGGCTACACCTTC.

The chain links TRBV9 to TRBJ2-3, with D perhaps given as TRBD1 or TRBD2 (5 bases each). This CDR3 is built from 15 residues. The germline CDR1 and CDR2 sequences are SGDLS and YYNGEE. V was cut by 6 bases and J by 1 base, with 15 bases left in between. The CDR3 coding sequence is TGTGCCAGCAACTTGTGGGGGTCTGGCACAGATACGCAGTATTTT. Amino acid sequence: CASNLWGSGTDTQYF.

The gene calls are TRBV6-6 and TRBJ2-7; the D is unclear. Germline V gives CDR1 MNHNY, CDR2 SVGAGI (reference sequence). With 0 bases removed from V and 5 bases from J, the gap between germline ends came to 14 bases. This CDR3 region has 15 residues. As DNA, the CDR3 is TGTGCCAGCAGTTACTCGTCCGCGGTCCCCCACGAGCAGTACTTC. Translated, it gives CASSYSSAVPHEQYF.

The chain's CDR3 is CATSDSRDTEAFF. The CDR3 coding sequence is TGTGCCACCAGTGACTCCCGGGACACTGAAGCTTTCTTT. This sequence joins TRBV15 and TRBJ1-1; D is uncertain. The germline gives CDR1 LNHNV, CDR2 YYDKDF (reference sequence). CDR3 length: 13 amino acids. The V and J ends lost 6 bases and 3 bases respectively, with 11 bases between them.

The chain links TRBV27 to TRBJ1-1; D not certain. V dropped 1 base and J dropped 8 bases, with 17 bases sitting between them. The CDR3 extends over 15 amino acids. Looked up from germline, CDR1 is MNHEY and CDR2 is SMNVEV (reference sequence). The CDR3 protein is CASSLLSVTSEEAFF. In DNA form, the CDR3 reads TGTGCCAGCAGTTTATTGTCTGTTACTTCCGAGGAAGCTTTCTTT.

Notes on this clone: A much larger clone sits a single nucleotide away, making a read error possible. The chain couples TRBV7-2 to TRBJ2-3; D gene unclear. CDR3 length equals 13 residues. The V end lost 1 base, the J end lost 1 base, and 3 bases lay between the germline ends. The V gene's germline CDR1 is SGHTA and CDR2 FQGNSA. Here the CDR3 DNA reads TGTGCCAGCAGCTTAGGCGGCACAGATACGCAGTATTTT. This translates into CASSLGGTDTQYF. The whole variable domain, filled in from reference TRBV7-2 and TRBJ2-3, reads GAGVSQSPSNKVTEKGKDVELRCDPISGHTALYWYRQSLGQGLEFLIYFQGNSAPDKSGLPSDRFSAERTGGSVSTLTIQRTQQEDSAVYLCASSLGGTDTQYFGPGTRLTVL.

The J gene is TRBJ2-2, the V gene TRBV6-5; D gene ambiguous. The CDR3 contains 14 residues. The germline V and J ends were trimmed by 8 bases and 1 base, with 11 bases remaining between them. The germline V gene has CDR1 MNHEY and CDR2 SVGAGI. CDR3 region: CASFSGGNTGELFF. Written as DNA, the CDR3 is TGTGCCAGCTTTAGTGGCGGGAACACCGGGGAGCTGTTTTTT.

This clone has just a few counts. The sample holds other DNA sequences that translate to the same CDR3. This rearrangement joins TRBV27 to TRBJ1-1, with a weak D call TRBD1 (5 bases). V lost 5 bases, J lost 4 bases, and 11 bases lay in between. Per germline, CDR1 MNHEY and CDR2 SMNVEV (reference sequence). The CDR3 consists of 13 residues. The CDR3, as DNA: TGTGCCAGCAGTCCCGGGACCGCCACTGAAGCTTTCTTT. Its protein product is CASSPGTATEAFF.